What follows describes a single TCR beta chain. This entry belongs to a study of T cell responses to AZD1222 COVID-19 vaccine. Assay: immunoSEQ multiplex PCR; the TCRdb copy retains only in-frame clones and omits some. This table holds 90,000 to 150,000 clones, more than 85% found once. CDR3 length: 16 amino acids. V dropped 4 bases and J dropped 0 bases, with 13 bases sitting between them. The germline CDR1 and CDR2 sequences are LGHDT and YNNKEL (reference sequence). This chain connects TRBV3-1 (or the pseudogene TRBV3-2) to TRBJ1-3; D is possibly TRBD1 (5 bases). The receptor was isolated from an adult in good health. Sequences were derived from peripheral blood, sampled on day 0 of AZD1222 vaccination. The CDR3 sequence is CASSLLTGSSGNTIYF. The CDR3 nucleotides are TGTGCCAGCAGCCTTTTAACAGGAAGCTCTGGAAACACCATATATTTT.